The clone carrying this TCR beta chain was seen many times. Its specificity is not known. The data stem from a study of T cell repertoires in cytomegalovirus infection. Turning to the study itself: Indications of both CMV infection and matching HLA type were provided by public TCR beta signatures.

Trimming pared 2 bases from V and 4 bases from J, leaving 9 bases between. The germline CDR1 and CDR2 sequences are SGHNT and YYREEE (reference sequence). The CDR3 totals 14 residues. Study-wide findings and caveats: Cumulative public TCR beta family frequency identified CMV carriers with the relevant HLA. Ex vivo responses were dominated by HLA-C-restricted CMV-specific TCR beta clonotypes.

Each CDR3 protein is one row after TCRdb ran MiXCR on the reads. The repertoire holds 510,000 or so distinct CDR3 sequences, with around 27% as singletons. V is TRBV5-4 and J is TRBJ2-2; D is tentatively TRBD1 or TRBD2 (6 bases each). The source of this sequence is a human donor in good health (CMV status not recorded). Some clones in this sample may be carry-over from other donors' samples. Source material: PBMCs. CDR3 coding DNA: TGTGCCAGCAGCTTACAGGGAGGCACCGGGGAGCTGTTTTTT. Translating it yields CASSLQGGTGELFF. The variable domain in full, with the rest retrieved from reference TRBV5-4 and TRBJ2-2, is ETGVTQSPTHLIKTRGQQVTLRCSSQSGHNTVSWYQQALGQGPQFIFQYYREEENGRGNFPPRFSGLQFPNYSSELNVNALELDDSALYLCASSLQGGTGELFFGEGSRLTVL.